This TCR beta chain emerged from a study of T cell repertoires in cytomegalovirus infection. MiXCR, run by TCRdb on the reads, gives a single entry per CDR3 protein. This table holds 310,000 or so distinct CDR3 sequences, around a quarter found once. Unmatched junction bases numbered 9, after V lost 0 bases and J lost 5 bases. Germline CDR1 is SGDLS and CDR2 is YYNGEE. There are 17 residues in the CDR3. For this clonotype: The antigen is unknown.

The chain carries TRBV9 and TRBJ2-3; 10 bases line up with TRBD2. This sequence was found in a human donor in good health (CMV status not recorded). Some clones in this sample may be carry-over from other donors' samples. Here the sequenced sample was cultured PBMCs, taken from culture after CMV antigen stimulation. CDR3 region: CASSVGGSGRQIDTQYF. The CDR3 coding sequence is TGTGCCAGCAGCGTAGGCGGTAGCGGGAGGCAGATAGATACGCAGTATTTT.